The text below deals with one TCR beta chain. This sample was taken from a study of CD8 T cells in Susac syndrome. Study in general: Sequencing included Susac syndrome patients, six of them with active disease and about 8 in remission.

The RNA, about 0.45 to 1 ug, was put through reverse transcription using random hexamers. TCRdb analysed the immunoSEQ multiplex PCR reads with MiXCR anew, one entry per CDR3 protein. The profile shows tens of thousands of distinct CDR3 sequences, 93% of them singletons. The CDR3 has 13 amino acids. CDR1 SGHTA and CDR2 FQGNSA come from the germline V gene. V shed 3 bases and J shed 5 bases, with 10 bases lying between them. The clonotype comes from a human donor with Susac syndrome. Input material: CD4+ T cells from PBMCs. This rearrangement joins TRBV7-2 to TRBJ1-1; the D is unclear. The CDR3 DNA is TGTGCCAGCAGCTTGAGCCGCGTTACTGAAGCTTTCTTT. Encoded protein: CASSLSRVTEAFF.